This is a list of T cell receptor beta chains from one sample in a study of blood T cell repertoires in COVID-19. TCRdb's copy holds only in-frame clones and misses some; the assay was immunoSEQ multiplex PCR. This sample has around 70,000 clones; 70% to 80% occur once, and the top ten carry around a sixth. The sequenced material came from peripheral blood. Receptor source: a human donor in a cohort sampled during active COVID-19. CDR3s include the opening cysteine and the closing phenylalanine or tryptophan. Fields, in order: V gene, J gene, D gene, clone size, CDR3 DNA, CDR3 protein. A D gene is named only where the DNA matches it firmly. The size field is filled for only some rows; it gives once, few, many or a size class.

v_call: TRBV19; j_call: TRBJ1-2; d_call: NA; clone_size: NA; cdr3_nt: TGTGCCAGTATACCAGGATCCAACTATGGCTACACCTTC; cdr3_aa: CASIPGSNYGYTF
v_call: TRBV6-5; j_call: TRBJ1-2; d_call: TRBD1; clone_size: NA; cdr3_nt: TGTGCCAGCAGCCTACAGGGGGCCTCTAACTATGGCTACACCTTC; cdr3_aa: CASSLQGASNYGYTF
v_call: TRBV28; j_call: TRBJ2-2; d_call: NA; clone_size: few; cdr3_nt: TGTGCCAGCAGTTTACCCCCGCGGGGCACCGGGGAGCTGTTTTTT; cdr3_aa: CASSLPPRGTGELFF
v_call: TRBV5-6; j_call: TRBJ2-7; d_call: TRBD1; clone_size: NA; cdr3_nt: TGTGCCAGCAGCTTTCCCCTGGACAGGGGATCCTACGAGCAGTACTTC; cdr3_aa: CASSFPLDRGSYEQYF
v_call: TRBV5-4; j_call: TRBJ1-6; d_call: NA; clone_size: NA; cdr3_nt: TGTGCCAGCAGCTTGTCGACTAATTTTTCACCCCTCCACTTT; cdr3_aa: CASSLSTNFSPLHF
v_call: TRBV30; j_call: TRBJ2-1; d_call: TRBD2; clone_size: NA; cdr3_nt: TGTGCCTCCCGGGGGGGCAGGGACTACAATGAGCAGTTCTTC; cdr3_aa: CASRGGRDYNEQFF
v_call: TRBV28; j_call: TRBJ2-7; d_call: TRBD2; clone_size: NA; cdr3_nt: TGTGCCAGCAGTTTAGGGCTAGCGGGAGGGTTCTCCTACGAGCAGTACTTC; cdr3_aa: CASSLGLAGGFSYEQYF
v_call: TRBV18; j_call: TRBJ2-6; d_call: NA; clone_size: NA; cdr3_nt: TGTGCCAGCTCCCTAGCTGGAGGTGGGGCCAACGTCCTGACTTTC; cdr3_aa: CASSLAGGGANVLTF
v_call: TRBV5-1; j_call: TRBJ2-7; d_call: NA; clone_size: NA; cdr3_nt: TGCGCCAGCAGCCCCGAGGGGGGGGCCACCTACGAGCAGTACTTC; cdr3_aa: CASSPEGGATYEQYF
v_call: TRBV7-6; j_call: TRBJ2-2; d_call: TRBD1; clone_size: NA; cdr3_nt: TGTGCCAGCAGCTCTGACAGGGCGAACACCGGGGAGCTGTTTTTT; cdr3_aa: CASSSDRANTGELFF
v_call: TRBV3-1/TRBV3-2; j_call: TRBJ1-6; d_call: NA; clone_size: few; cdr3_nt: TGTGCCAGCAGCCAAATATCTGGGGGGTCTTCACCCCTCCACTTT; cdr3_aa: CASSQISGGSSPLHF
v_call: TRBV30; j_call: TRBJ1-5; d_call: NA; clone_size: NA; cdr3_nt: TGTGCCTGGAGTGTGGGCCGACGCCGCAATCAGCCCCAGCATTTT; cdr3_aa: CAWSVGRRRNQPQHF
v_call: TRBV6-1; j_call: TRBJ2-6; d_call: NA; clone_size: NA; cdr3_nt: TGTGCCAGCAGTGCGCGAGGGGGACCTATCCTCTCTGGGGCCAACGTCCTGACTTTC; cdr3_aa: CASSARGGPILSGANVLTF
v_call: TRBV6-5; j_call: TRBJ2-1; d_call: NA; clone_size: NA; cdr3_nt: TGTGCCAGCGGGTCCGCCCCAGGTACCAATGAGCAGTTCTTC; cdr3_aa: CASGSAPGTNEQFF
v_call: TRBV10-3; j_call: TRBJ2-4; d_call: TRBD2; clone_size: NA; cdr3_nt: TGTGCCATCAGTGAGCGGGGGGTAGCCAAAAACATTCAGTACTTC; cdr3_aa: CAISERGVAKNIQYF
v_call: TRBV7-9; j_call: TRBJ2-2; d_call: NA; clone_size: NA; cdr3_nt: TGTGCCAGCAGCTACGGGGTGAACACCGGGGAGCTGTTTTTT; cdr3_aa: CASSYGVNTGELFF
v_call: TRBV7-2; j_call: TRBJ2-1; d_call: TRBD1; clone_size: NA; cdr3_nt: TGTGCCAGCAGCTTAGTCGGGACAGGCTCCTACGATGAGCAGTTCTTC; cdr3_aa: CASSLVGTGSYDEQFF
v_call: TRBV5-1; j_call: TRBJ2-7; d_call: NA; clone_size: few; cdr3_nt: TGCGCCAGCAGCTTAACAACCTACGAGCAGTACTTC; cdr3_aa: CASSLTTYEQYF
v_call: TRBV3-1/TRBV3-2; j_call: TRBJ1-1; d_call: TRBD1; clone_size: NA; cdr3_nt: TGTGCCAGCAGCCAAGACTCCGGGACAGGGGATGAAGCTTTCTTT; cdr3_aa: CASSQDSGTGDEAFF
v_call: TRBV11-2; j_call: TRBJ2-5; d_call: NA; clone_size: NA; cdr3_nt: TGTGCCAGCAGCTTAAATCTCGGGGATGGTGGGGAGACCCAGTACTTC; cdr3_aa: CASSLNLGDGGETQYF
v_call: TRBV19; j_call: TRBJ2-2; d_call: NA; clone_size: NA; cdr3_nt: TGTGCCAGTAGTAACTCGGCGAACACCGGGGAGCTGTTTTTT; cdr3_aa: CASSNSANTGELFF
v_call: TRBV7-8; j_call: TRBJ2-7; d_call: NA; clone_size: few; cdr3_nt: TGTGCCAGCAGCGTCCCGGGACTGGGGCTCGAGCAGTACTTC; cdr3_aa: CASSVPGLGLEQYF
v_call: TRBV7-6; j_call: TRBJ2-7; d_call: TRBD2; clone_size: NA; cdr3_nt: TGTGCCAGCAGCCCCGGAGCGGGAGGGCCCGTCGAGCAGTACTTC; cdr3_aa: CASSPGAGGPVEQYF
v_call: TRBV9; j_call: TRBJ1-4; d_call: TRBD1; clone_size: NA; cdr3_nt: TGTGCCAGCAGCGTAGGAACAGGGGGAGTAACTAATGAAAAACTGTTTTTT; cdr3_aa: CASSVGTGGVTNEKLFF
v_call: TRBV7-9; j_call: TRBJ2-2; d_call: NA; clone_size: NA; cdr3_nt: TGTGCTAGTGGGGGACATAACACCGGGGAGCTGTTTTTT; cdr3_aa: CASGGHNTGELFF
v_call: TRBV5-8; j_call: TRBJ1-2; d_call: NA; clone_size: NA; cdr3_nt: TGTGCCAGCACCTCGCGGGGGGGGGCCTATGGCTACACCTTC; cdr3_aa: CASTSRGGAYGYTF
v_call: TRBV5-6; j_call: TRBJ2-7; d_call: NA; clone_size: NA; cdr3_nt: TGTGCCAGCAGCTTGGTGGGGCTGTACGAGCAGTACTTC; cdr3_aa: CASSLVGLYEQYF
v_call: TRBV18; j_call: TRBJ1-2; d_call: TRBD1; clone_size: NA; cdr3_nt: TGTGCCAGCTCACCAGAGGGACAGGGGCAGTATGGCTACACCTTC; cdr3_aa: CASSPEGQGQYGYTF
v_call: TRBV7-6; j_call: TRBJ2-1; d_call: TRBD2; clone_size: many; cdr3_nt: TGTGCCAGCAGCTTGGTAGCGGGAGTTTTCTACAATGAGCAGTTCTTC; cdr3_aa: CASSLVAGVFYNEQFF
v_call: TRBV2; j_call: TRBJ2-7; d_call: TRBD2; clone_size: once; cdr3_nt: TGTGCCAGCAGTGAAAGGACTAGCGGGAGGGGAGTCGAGCAGTACTTC; cdr3_aa: CASSERTSGRGVEQYF
v_call: TRBV19; j_call: TRBJ1-5; d_call: TRBD1; clone_size: NA; cdr3_nt: TGTGCCAGTAGGGGACAGGGGGCAGAACAGCCCCAGCATTTT; cdr3_aa: CASRGQGAEQPQHF
v_call: TRBV30; j_call: TRBJ2-2; d_call: NA; clone_size: NA; cdr3_nt: TGTGCCTGGAACGGGATAGGCACCGGGGAGCTGTTTTTT; cdr3_aa: CAWNGIGTGELFF
v_call: TRBV7-2; j_call: TRBJ2-4; d_call: TRBD2; clone_size: NA; cdr3_nt: TGTGCCAGCAGCAGGACTAGCGGGGGGGAAAACATTCAGTACTTC; cdr3_aa: CASSRTSGGENIQYF
v_call: TRBV11-1; j_call: TRBJ2-7; d_call: TRBD1; clone_size: NA; cdr3_nt: TGTGCCAGCAGCCCGAGAACAGGGGGAGAGCAGTACTTC; cdr3_aa: CASSPRTGGEQYF
v_call: TRBV18; j_call: TRBJ1-5; d_call: NA; clone_size: NA; cdr3_nt: TGTGCCAGCTCTACCGGGGAGGGGACGCCCCAGCATTTT; cdr3_aa: CASSTGEGTPQHF
v_call: TRBV18; j_call: TRBJ1-2; d_call: NA; clone_size: NA; cdr3_nt: TGTGCCAGCTCACCCGACGGTCAGACAGGCTACACCTTC; cdr3_aa: CASSPDGQTGYTF
v_call: TRBV6-2/TRBV6-3; j_call: TRBJ2-3; d_call: TRBD2; clone_size: NA; cdr3_nt: TGTGCCAGCAGTCTGACTAGCGGGGCAGATACGCAGTATTTT; cdr3_aa: CASSLTSGADTQYF
v_call: TRBV5-1; j_call: TRBJ2-7; d_call: TRBD2; clone_size: few; cdr3_nt: TGCGCCAGCAGCTTAGCGGGAGGGCATTACGAGCAGTACTTC; cdr3_aa: CASSLAGGHYEQYF
v_call: TRBV19; j_call: TRBJ2-7; d_call: NA; clone_size: few; cdr3_nt: TGTGCCAGTAGTATAGCCTCGGGGGACGAGCAGTACTTC; cdr3_aa: CASSIASGDEQYF
v_call: TRBV11-2; j_call: TRBJ1-2; d_call: TRBD1; clone_size: many; cdr3_nt: TGTGCCAGCAGCTTCCGACAGGGTTGGAACTATGGCTACACCTTC; cdr3_aa: CASSFRQGWNYGYTF
v_call: TRBV10-3; j_call: TRBJ1-2; d_call: TRBD1; clone_size: NA; cdr3_nt: TGTGCCATCAGTGAGTCGACCGGGACAGTAACCTATGGCTACACCTTC; cdr3_aa: CAISESTGTVTYGYTF
v_call: TRBV24-1; j_call: TRBJ2-5; d_call: TRBD2; clone_size: NA; cdr3_nt: TGTGCCACCAGTGATTTGGGGCTAGCGGGAGAAGAAGAGACCCAGTACTTC; cdr3_aa: CATSDLGLAGEEETQYF